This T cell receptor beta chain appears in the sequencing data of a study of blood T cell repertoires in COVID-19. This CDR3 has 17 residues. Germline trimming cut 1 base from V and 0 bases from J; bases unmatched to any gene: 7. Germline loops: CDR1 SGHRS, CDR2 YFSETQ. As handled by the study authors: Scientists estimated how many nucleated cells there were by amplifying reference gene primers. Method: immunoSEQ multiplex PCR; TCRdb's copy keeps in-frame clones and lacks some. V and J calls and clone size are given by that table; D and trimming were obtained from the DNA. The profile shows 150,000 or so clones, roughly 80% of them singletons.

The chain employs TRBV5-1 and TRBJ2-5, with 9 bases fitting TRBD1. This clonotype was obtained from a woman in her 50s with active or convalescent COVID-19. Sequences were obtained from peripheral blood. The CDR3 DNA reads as TGCGCCAGCAGCTTGCCCTCGACAGGGGGTTACCAAGAGACCCAGTACTTC. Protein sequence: CASSLPSTGGYQETQYF.